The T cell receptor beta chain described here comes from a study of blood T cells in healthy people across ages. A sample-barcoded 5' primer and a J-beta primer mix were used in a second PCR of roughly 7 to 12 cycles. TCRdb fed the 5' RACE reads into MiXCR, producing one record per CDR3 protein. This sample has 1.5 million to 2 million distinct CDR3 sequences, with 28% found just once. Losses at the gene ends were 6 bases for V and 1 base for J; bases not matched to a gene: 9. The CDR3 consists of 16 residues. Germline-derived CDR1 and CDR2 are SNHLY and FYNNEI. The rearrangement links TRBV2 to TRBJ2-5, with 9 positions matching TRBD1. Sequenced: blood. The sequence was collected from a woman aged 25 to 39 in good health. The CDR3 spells CASRGTGRNLQETQYF. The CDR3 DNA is TGTGCCAGCAGGGGGACAGGGAGAAACCTCCAAGAGACCCAGTACTTC.